These 7 T cell receptor beta chains originate from one sample sequenced in a study of CD8 T cells in ankylosing spondylitis. TCRdb fed the 5' RACE reads into MiXCR, producing one record per CDR3 protein. Of about 240,000 distinct CDR3 sequences in the sample, approximately 9% were seen once. Input material: blood, either unsorted or a sorted T cell fraction (not recorded which). The receptors shown here come from a male donor with ankylosing spondylitis or in good health (not recorded which).

This clonotype appeared many times. The chain uses TRBV24-1 and TRBJ2-1; 12 nucleotides align to TRBD2. Per the germline V gene, CDR1 is KGHDR and CDR2 is SFDVKD. The CDR3 covers 15 residues. V was clipped by 3 bases and J by 7 bases; unmatched bases: 3. The CDR3 bases are TGTGCCACCAGTGATCCTGGGACTAGCGGGAATGAGCAGTTCTTC. Translating it yields CATSDPGTSGNEQFF.

The rearrangement links TRBV5-5 to TRBJ1-2; D remains ambiguous. The germline V gene has CDR1 SGHKS and CDR2 YYEKEE (reference sequence). V lost 7 bases to trimming and J lost 3 bases, with 13 bases between them. This CDR3 contains 13 residues. CDR3 protein: CASGLRVDYGYTF. The CDR3 nucleotides read TGTGCCAGCGGACTACGGGTAGACTATGGCTACACCTTC. The whole variable domain, remainder taken from reference TRBV5-5 and TRBJ1-2, is DAGVTQSPTHLIKTRGQQVTLRCSPISGHKSVSWYQQVLGQGPQFIFQYYEKEERGRGNFPDRFSARQFPNYSSELNVNALLLGDSALYLCASGLRVDYGYTFGSGTRLTVV.

As for this clonotype: A much larger clone lies one base from this, so it may be a read error. The genes are TRBV7-2 and TRBJ1-1; D is perhaps TRBD1 (5 bases). The V end lost 10 bases, the J end lost 1 base, and 13 bases lay between the germline ends. The CDR3 extends over 13 amino acids. Germline CDR1 SGHTA, CDR2 FQGNSA. DNA of the CDR3: TGTGCCAACAGATCGACAGAGAACACTGAAGCTTTCTTT. Amino acids: CANRSTENTEAFF.

This clonotype was counted ten times or more. The CDR3 spells CASSPPSGSINEQFF. The CDR3 coding sequence is TGCGCCAGCAGCCCCCCTAGCGGGAGCATCAATGAGCAGTTCTTC. The rearrangement links TRBV5-1 to TRBJ2-1, with 10 nucleotides matching TRBD2. This CDR3 region has 15 residues. From germline, CDR1 is SGHRS and CDR2 YFSETQ. V dropped 4 bases and J dropped 6; count of bases not matched to a gene: 7.

There are many counts of this clonotype. The chain uses TRBV6-2 or TRBV6-3 and TRBJ2-7; 8 nucleotides match TRBD1. CDR3 length equals 12 residues. V gave up 7 bases and J gave up 2 bases; unmatched junction bases: 1. Germline-derived CDR1 and CDR2 are MNHEY and SVGEGT. Written as DNA, the CDR3 is TGTGCCAGCAAGGACAGGGCCTACGAGCAGTACTTC. Translation gives CASKDRAYEQYF.

The sample holds many counts of this clonotype. The chain joins TRBV10-3 to TRBJ2-1; possible D gene TRBD1, 5 bases. Trimming pared 6 bases from V and 4 bases from J, leaving 13 bases between. CDR3 length equals 14 residues. Per the germline V gene, CDR1 is ENHRY and CDR2 is SYGVKD. CDR3 amino acids: CAIRGQDQYNEQFF. The CDR3 DNA is TGTGCCATCAGGGGGCAGGATCAGTACAATGAGCAGTTCTTC.

This clonotype appeared many times. This rearrangement joins TRBV7-2 to TRBJ2-1, with 14 bases matching TRBD2. The CDR3 is 21 residues long. CDR1 is SGHTA, CDR2 FQGNSA, per germline. Germline trimming cut 5 bases from V and 0 bases from J; bases unmatched to any gene: 15. CDR3 DNA: TGTGCCAGCAGCATGCGCATCAGAGGACTAGCGGGAGGACTCTCCTACAATGAGCAGTTCTTC. Its translation is CASSMRIRGLAGGLSYNEQFF.